The rows below give T cell receptor beta chains drawn from one sample of a study of cytomegalovirus exposure and HLA in healthy donors. Data came from immunoSEQ multiplex PCR; TCRdb stores just in-frame clones and leaves some out. There are 95,000 to 150,000 clones in the sample; 60% to 85% occur only once, and roughly 3.1% lies in the top ten. The material sequenced was PBMCs. These receptors came from a man aged 30 to 39 in good health and CMV-seronegative. CDR3s include the opening cysteine and the closing phenylalanine or tryptophan. The D gene is left open where the match is weak. Size values are once, few and many counts, or a class for expanded clones, and some rows have none.

V: TRBV10-3
size: NA
length: 13
D: NA
J: TRBJ1-6
DNA: TGTGCCACCAAGGGGCCCTCCGGTTCACCCCTCCACTTT
CDR3: CATKGPSGSPLHF

V: TRBV29-1
size: NA
length: 11
D: NA
J: TRBJ2-7
DNA: TGCAGCGTTGGCGGGTTTTACGAGCAGTACTTC
CDR3: CSVGGFYEQYF

V: TRBV7-2
size: NA
length: 15
D: TRBD1
J: TRBJ2-3
DNA: TGTGCCAGCAGCGGGGGGGACAGGGGGAGAGATACGCAGTATTTT
CDR3: CASSGGDRGRDTQYF

V: TRBV7-7
size: NA
length: 14
D: TRBD1
J: TRBJ2-3
DNA: TGTGCCAGCAGCTTTGGACAGGTCGGAGATACGCAGTATTTT
CDR3: CASSFGQVGDTQYF

V: TRBV29-1
size: NA
length: 15
D: TRBD1
J: TRBJ1-4
DNA: TGCAGCGTTAAGACACAGGGGGCCACTAATGAAAAACTGTTTTTT
CDR3: CSVKTQGATNEKLFF

V: TRBV27
size: NA
length: 15
D: TRBD1
J: TRBJ1-2
DNA: TGTGCCAGCAGTTTATCAGGGGACAGGGGAGACGGCTACACCTTC
CDR3: CASSLSGDRGDGYTF

V: TRBV6-6
size: NA
length: 15
D: TRBD2
J: TRBJ2-2
DNA: TGTGCCAGCACCGAGACTAGCGGTAACACCGGGGAGCTGTTTTTT
CDR3: CASTETSGNTGELFF

V: TRBV5-3
size: NA
length: 18
D: NA
J: TRBJ1-5
DNA: TGTGCCAGAAGCTTCTGGAAAGGGCCAGGGAATAGGAATCAGCCCCAGCATTTT
CDR3: CARSFWKGPGNRNQPQHF

V: TRBV11-2
size: few
length: 14
D: NA
J: TRBJ2-7
DNA: TGTGCCAGCAGCTGGACAGCCTACTCCTACGAGCAGTACTTC
CDR3: CASSWTAYSYEQYF

V: TRBV10-3
size: NA
length: 15
D: NA
J: TRBJ1-5
DNA: TGTGCCATCAGTCCCACGCGGGACGGTCATCAGCCCCAGCATTTT
CDR3: CAISPTRDGHQPQHF

V: TRBV30
size: once
length: 14
D: NA
J: TRBJ1-1
DNA: TGTGCCTGGAGCTCTTCGGGGGGAACTTTTGAAGCTTTCTTT
CDR3: CAWSSSGGTFEAFF

V: TRBV19
size: NA
length: 15
D: NA
J: TRBJ1-1
DNA: TGTGCCAGTAGTGGATACGGAGGGGCGGACACTGAAGCTTTCTTT
CDR3: CASSGYGGADTEAFF

V: TRBV5-1
size: NA
length: 14
D: NA
J: TRBJ1-2
DNA: TGCGCCAGCAGCTCCGGACTGACTAACTATGGCTACACCTTC
CDR3: CASSSGLTNYGYTF

V: TRBV6-5
size: NA
length: 14
D: TRBD1
J: TRBJ1-2
DNA: TGTGCCAGCAGTTCAACCCCGGGACAGGTGGGCTACACCTTC
CDR3: CASSSTPGQVGYTF

V: TRBV29-1
size: once
length: 12
D: NA
J: TRBJ2-2
DNA: TGCAGCTTTTCCCTAGGCGCCGGGGAGCTGTTTTTT
CDR3: CSFSLGAGELFF

V: TRBV27
size: NA
length: 16
D: NA
J: TRBJ2-2
DNA: TGTGCCAGCAGTTTGAGTTGGGCAGGGGGACTCGGGGAGCTGTTTTTT
CDR3: CASSLSWAGGLGELFF

V: TRBV28
size: NA
length: 15
D: TRBD1
J: TRBJ1-2
DNA: TGTGCCAGCAGTCTTCGACAGGGGACCAACTATGGCTACACCTTC
CDR3: CASSLRQGTNYGYTF

V: TRBV4-2
size: NA
length: 15
D: NA
J: TRBJ2-5
DNA: TGTGCCAGCAGCCAAGGTTTAGACTACCAAGAGACCCAGTACTTC
CDR3: CASSQGLDYQETQYF

V: TRBV28
size: NA
length: 19
D: NA
J: TRBJ2-1
DNA: TGTGCCAGCAGCTCTCTCCTTGGGGCTGGATTCCGGGACTTGGGTGAGCAGTTCTTC
CDR3: CASSSLLGAGFRDLGEQFF

V: TRBV18
size: NA
length: 18
D: TRBD1
J: TRBJ2-6
DNA: TGTGCCAGCTCACTCACGGGACAGGGGGGGTCTGGGGCCAACGTCCTGACTTTC
CDR3: CASSLTGQGGSGANVLTF

V: TRBV19
size: NA
length: 16
D: TRBD1
J: TRBJ1-2
DNA: TGTGCCAGTAGTACCAATCGACAGGGCTTAGTCTATGGCTACACCTTC
CDR3: CASSTNRQGLVYGYTF

V: TRBV6-5
size: NA
length: 14
D: TRBD1
J: TRBJ1-6
DNA: TGTGCCAGCAGTTCGACAGGGGCGGCTTCACCCCTCCACTTT
CDR3: CASSSTGAASPLHF

V: TRBV30
size: NA
length: 11
D: TRBD1
J: TRBJ1-1
DNA: TGTGCCTGGAGGCAGGGGGCTGAAGCTTTCTTT
CDR3: CAWRQGAEAFF

V: TRBV5-1
size: NA
length: 13
D: NA
J: TRBJ1-2
DNA: TGCGCCAGCAGGCAAGACCTCGGGGATGGCTACACCTTC
CDR3: CASRQDLGDGYTF

V: TRBV5-1
size: NA
length: 19
D: TRBD2
J: TRBJ2-3
DNA: TGCGCCAGCAGCTCGGGACTAGCGGGAGGAAGATCTAGCACAGATACGCAGTATTTT
CDR3: CASSSGLAGGRSSTDTQYF

V: TRBV29-1
size: once
length: 14
D: NA
J: TRBJ1-4
DNA: TGCAGCGTTGAGGTCAGGGTAGATAATGAAAAACTGTTTTTT
CDR3: CSVEVRVDNEKLFF

V: TRBV7-2
size: NA
length: 19
D: TRBD1
J: TRBJ2-7
DNA: TGTGCCAGCAGCTTAGCACCCCTGGGACAGGGGATATCCTCCTACGAGCAGTACTTC
CDR3: CASSLAPLGQGISSYEQYF

V: TRBV30
size: NA
length: 12
D: NA
J: TRBJ2-5
DNA: TGTGCCTGGAGGGTAGCCCAAGAGACCCAGTACTTC
CDR3: CAWRVAQETQYF

V: TRBV27
size: NA
length: 16
D: TRBD2
J: TRBJ2-1
DNA: TGTGCCAGCAGTCTCACCGGGACTAGCGGCCCAAATGAGCAGTTCTTC
CDR3: CASSLTGTSGPNEQFF

V: TRBV6-1
size: NA
length: 13
D: NA
J: TRBJ1-3
DNA: TGTGCCAGCAGTGTTAGGGGTGGAAACACCATATATTTT
CDR3: CASSVRGGNTIYF

V: TRBV5-6
size: NA
length: 11
D: NA
J: TRBJ2-1
DNA: TGTGCCAGCAGCACAAACAATGAGCAGTTCTTC
CDR3: CASSTNNEQFF

V: TRBV2
size: NA
length: 11
D: NA
J: TRBJ2-1
DNA: TGTGCCAGCACGGACTTGAATGAGCAGTTCTTC
CDR3: CASTDLNEQFF

V: TRBV19
size: NA
length: 15
D: TRBD1
J: TRBJ2-7
DNA: TGTGCCAGTAGGCCGGACAGGACGAGCTCCTACGAGCAGTACTTC
CDR3: CASRPDRTSSYEQYF

V: TRBV21-1
size: NA
length: 15
D: NA
J: TRBJ1-2
DNA: TGTGCCAGCAGCAAAGTAGGCCCAGGGGGCCATGGCTACACCTTC
CDR3: CASSKVGPGGHGYTF

V: TRBV5-4
size: NA
length: 15
D: NA
J: TRBJ2-1
DNA: TGTGCCAGCAGCTTAGTCAGGGTCGGTTACAATGAGCAGTTCTTC
CDR3: CASSLVRVGYNEQFF

V: TRBV28
size: NA
length: 15
D: NA
J: TRBJ1-1
DNA: TGTGCCAGCAGTCCTCCTGGGGGGATGAACACTGAAGCTTTCTTT
CDR3: CASSPPGGMNTEAFF

V: TRBV2
size: NA
length: 15
D: TRBD2
J: TRBJ2-1
DNA: TGTGCCAGCAGTGAAGGGGGGAGGGACTACAATGAGCAGTTCTTC
CDR3: CASSEGGRDYNEQFF

V: TRBV9
size: NA
length: 13
D: NA
J: TRBJ1-2
DNA: TGTGCCAGCAGCGTAGGAACAGGGAAAGGCTACACCTTC
CDR3: CASSVGTGKGYTF

V: TRBV6-5
size: NA
length: 14
D: NA
J: TRBJ2-5
DNA: TGTGCCAGCAGCCGCGGACAGATCCAAGAGACCCAGTACTTC
CDR3: CASSRGQIQETQYF

V: TRBV27
size: NA
length: 20
D: TRBD2
J: TRBJ2-6
DNA: TGTGCCAGCACCACCCGCCTGGTAGCGGGAGGCAGCTCTGGGGCCAACGTCCTGACTTTC
CDR3: CASTTRLVAGGSSGANVLTF

V: TRBV30
size: NA
length: 14
D: TRBD1
J: TRBJ1-4
DNA: TGTGCCTGGACAGCGGGACAGGGGCATGAAAAACTGTTTTTT
CDR3: CAWTAGQGHEKLFF

V: TRBV6-1
size: NA
length: 14
D: TRBD2
J: TRBJ2-7
DNA: TGTGCCAGCAGTGTCGAGCGGGGGAGCTACGAGCAGTACTTC
CDR3: CASSVERGSYEQYF

V: TRBV5-1
size: NA
length: 13
D: TRBD1
J: TRBJ1-1
DNA: TGCGCCAGCAGCCCAGGGGGGAACACTGAAGCTTTCTTT
CDR3: CASSPGGNTEAFF

V: TRBV30
size: once
length: 14
D: NA
J: TRBJ2-3
DNA: TGTGCCTGGAGTATTCAGGGTACGAGAGATACGCAGTATTTT
CDR3: CAWSIQGTRDTQYF

V: TRBV5-1
size: once
length: 14
D: TRBD2
J: TRBJ2-3
DNA: TGCGCCAGCAGCTTGGGGCTAGCGGGGAATACGCAGTATTTT
CDR3: CASSLGLAGNTQYF

V: TRBV18
size: NA
length: 14
D: NA
J: TRBJ2-7
DNA: TGTGCCAGCTCACTCTTAGACTCGGCCTACGAGCAGTACTTC
CDR3: CASSLLDSAYEQYF

V: TRBV5-1
size: NA
length: 15
D: NA
J: TRBJ2-1
DNA: TGCGCCAGCAGCCCTGGAGACAGGCTTTTTTACGGGCAGTTCTTC
CDR3: CASSPGDRLFYGQFF

V: TRBV11-2
size: NA
length: 12
D: NA
J: TRBJ1-1
DNA: TGTGCTTCTTCTGTTAGTACCAACCAAGCTTTCTTT
CDR3: CASSVSTNQAFF

V: TRBV7-9
size: few
length: 16
D: TRBD2
J: TRBJ2-1
DNA: TGTGCCAGCAGCTTAGGGAGCGGGACCTCCTACAATGAGCAGTTCTTC
CDR3: CASSLGSGTSYNEQFF

V: TRBV6-5
size: NA
length: 13
D: NA
J: TRBJ2-7
DNA: TGTGCCAGCAGTTACTCGATGCGCCACGAGCAGTACTTC
CDR3: CASSYSMRHEQYF

V: TRBV28
size: NA
length: 17
D: TRBD1
J: TRBJ1-1
DNA: TGTGCCAGCAGTTTACGCCTCCTCCGACAGGGGAGCACTGAAGCTTTCTTT
CDR3: CASSLRLLRQGSTEAFF

V: TRBV27
size: once
length: 18
D: NA
J: TRBJ2-6
DNA: TGTGCCAGCAGTCCTCCCAGGACTCAATACTCTGGGGCCAACGTCCTGACTTTC
CDR3: CASSPPRTQYSGANVLTF

V: TRBV11-2
size: NA
length: 15
D: NA
J: TRBJ2-2
DNA: TGTGCCAGCAGCTTAGTGTACGGGAACACCGGGGAGCTGTTTTTT
CDR3: CASSLVYGNTGELFF

V: TRBV4-2
size: NA
length: 17
D: NA
J: TRBJ1-4
DNA: TGTGCCAGCAGCCAAGGCTCCACCGGGGGGTCTAATGAAAAACTGTTTTTT
CDR3: CASSQGSTGGSNEKLFF

V: TRBV5-7
size: NA
length: 15
D: NA
J: TRBJ2-2
DNA: TGTGCCAGCAGCTTAAGGGACAAGAACACCGGGGAGCTGTTTTTT
CDR3: CASSLRDKNTGELFF

V: TRBV7-8
size: few
length: 12
D: NA
J: TRBJ1-2
DNA: TGTGCCAGCAGCCGGGTGGGAGAGGGCCGCACCTTC
CDR3: CASSRVGEGRTF

V: TRBV30
size: few
length: 15
D: TRBD2
J: TRBJ2-1
DNA: TGTGCCTGGAGTCTACTAGCGGGAGACGGCAATGAGCAGTTCTTC
CDR3: CAWSLLAGDGNEQFF